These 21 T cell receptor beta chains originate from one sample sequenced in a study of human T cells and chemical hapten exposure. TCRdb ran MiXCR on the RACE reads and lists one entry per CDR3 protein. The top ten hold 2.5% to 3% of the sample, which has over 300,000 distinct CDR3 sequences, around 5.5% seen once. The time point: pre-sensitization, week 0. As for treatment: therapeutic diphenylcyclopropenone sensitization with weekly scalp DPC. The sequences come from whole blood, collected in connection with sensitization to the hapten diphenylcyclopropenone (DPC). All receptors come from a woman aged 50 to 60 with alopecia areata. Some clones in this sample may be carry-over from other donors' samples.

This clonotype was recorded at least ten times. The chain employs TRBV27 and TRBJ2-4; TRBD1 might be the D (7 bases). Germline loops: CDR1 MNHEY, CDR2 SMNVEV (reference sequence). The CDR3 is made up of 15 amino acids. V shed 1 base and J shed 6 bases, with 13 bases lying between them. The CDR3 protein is CASSLLGQGGNIQYF. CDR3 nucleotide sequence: TGTGCCAGCAGTTTATTAGGGCAGGGGGGAAACATTCAGTACTTC.

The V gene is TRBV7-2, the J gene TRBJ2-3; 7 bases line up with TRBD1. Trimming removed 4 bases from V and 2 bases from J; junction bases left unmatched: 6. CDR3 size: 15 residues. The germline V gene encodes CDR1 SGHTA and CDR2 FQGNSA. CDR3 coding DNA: TGTGCCAGCAGCTCCCGGGACAGAGCCACAGATACGCAGTATTTT. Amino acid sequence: CASSSRDRATDTQYF.

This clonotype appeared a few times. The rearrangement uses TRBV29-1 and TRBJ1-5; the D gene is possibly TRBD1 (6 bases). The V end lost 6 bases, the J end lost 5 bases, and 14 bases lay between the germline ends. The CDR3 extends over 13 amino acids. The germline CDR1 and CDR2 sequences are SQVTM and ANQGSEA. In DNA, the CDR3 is TGCAGCGTCCAGACAGGTCTGGATCAGCCCCAGCATTTT. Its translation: CSVQTGLDQPQHF.

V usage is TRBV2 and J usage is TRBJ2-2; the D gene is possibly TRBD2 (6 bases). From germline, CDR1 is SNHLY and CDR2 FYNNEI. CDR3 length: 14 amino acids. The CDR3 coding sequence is TGTGCGCAGCGGGTTGCGGAGAACACCGGGGAGCTGTTTTTT. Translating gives CAQRVAENTGELFF.

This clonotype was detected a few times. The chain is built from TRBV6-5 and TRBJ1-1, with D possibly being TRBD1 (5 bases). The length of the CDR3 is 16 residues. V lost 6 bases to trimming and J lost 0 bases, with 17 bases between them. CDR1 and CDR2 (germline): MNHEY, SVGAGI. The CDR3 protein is CASSHGTVRMNTEAFF. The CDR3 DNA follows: TGTGCCAGCAGCCACGGGACGGTGAGAATGAACACTGAAGCTTTCTTT.

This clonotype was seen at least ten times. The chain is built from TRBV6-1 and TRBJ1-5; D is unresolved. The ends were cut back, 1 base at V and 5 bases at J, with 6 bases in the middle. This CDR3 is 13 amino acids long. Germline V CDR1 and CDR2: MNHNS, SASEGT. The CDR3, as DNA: TGTGCCAGCAGTGAAGTGGAGGATCAGCCCCAGCATTTT. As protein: CASSEVEDQPQHF.

CDR3 in amino acids: CASSEWGGGADTQYF. The CDR3 DNA reads as TGTGCCAGCAGTGAATGGGGAGGCGGGGCAGATACGCAGTATTTT. The rearrangement joins TRBV2 to TRBJ2-3; a weak D match, TRBD2 (6 bases). Trimming removed 2 bases from V and 4 bases from J, with 13 bases in between. The CDR3 is made up of 15 amino acids. The germline CDR1 and CDR2 sequences are SNHLY and FYNNEI.

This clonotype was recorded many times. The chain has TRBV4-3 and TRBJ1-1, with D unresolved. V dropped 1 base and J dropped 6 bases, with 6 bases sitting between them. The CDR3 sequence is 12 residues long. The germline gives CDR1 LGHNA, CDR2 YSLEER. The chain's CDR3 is CASSQGRAEAFF. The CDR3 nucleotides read TGCGCCAGCAGCCAAGGCCGAGCTGAAGCTTTCTTT.

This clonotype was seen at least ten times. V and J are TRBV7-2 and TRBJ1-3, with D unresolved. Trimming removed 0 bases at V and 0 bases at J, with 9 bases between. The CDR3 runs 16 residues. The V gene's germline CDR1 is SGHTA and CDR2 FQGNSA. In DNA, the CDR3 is TGTGCCAGCAGCTTAGCGGTCGTCAGCTCTGGAAACACCATATATTTT. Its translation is CASSLAVVSSGNTIYF.

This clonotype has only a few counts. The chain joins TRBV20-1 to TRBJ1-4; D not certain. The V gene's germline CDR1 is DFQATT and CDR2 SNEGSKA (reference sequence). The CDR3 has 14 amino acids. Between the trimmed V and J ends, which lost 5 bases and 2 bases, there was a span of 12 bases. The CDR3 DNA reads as TGCAGTGCTGGCTCGGGGTTGACTAATGAAAAACTGTTTTTT. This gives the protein CSAGSGLTNEKLFF.

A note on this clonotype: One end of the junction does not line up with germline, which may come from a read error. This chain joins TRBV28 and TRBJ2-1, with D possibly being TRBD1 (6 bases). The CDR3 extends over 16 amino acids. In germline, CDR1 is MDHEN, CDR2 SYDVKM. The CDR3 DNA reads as TGTGCCAGCAGTTTATGGGCAGGGGCCTCCTACAATGAGCAGTGCTTC. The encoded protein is CASSLWAGASYNEQCF.

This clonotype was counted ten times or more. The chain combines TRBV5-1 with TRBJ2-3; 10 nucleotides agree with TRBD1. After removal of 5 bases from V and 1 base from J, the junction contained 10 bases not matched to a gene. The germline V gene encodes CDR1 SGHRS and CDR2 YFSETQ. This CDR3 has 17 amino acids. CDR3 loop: CASRRQGAQPGTDTQYF. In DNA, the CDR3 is TGCGCCAGCAGGAGACAGGGGGCCCAGCCAGGCACAGATACGCAGTATTTT.

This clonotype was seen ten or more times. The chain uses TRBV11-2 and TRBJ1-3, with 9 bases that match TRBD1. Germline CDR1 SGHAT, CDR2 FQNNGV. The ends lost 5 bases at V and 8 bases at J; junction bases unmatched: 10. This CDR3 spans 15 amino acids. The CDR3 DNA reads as TGTGCCAGCAGCACCCCCTGGGACAGGGTTGACACCATATATTTT. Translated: CASSTPWDRVDTIYF. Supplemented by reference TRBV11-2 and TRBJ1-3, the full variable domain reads EAGVAQSPRYKIIEKRQSVAFWCNPISGHATLYWYQQILGQGPKLLIQFQNNGVVDDSQLPKDRFSAERLKGVDSTLKIQPAKLEDSAVYLCASSTPWDRVDTIYFGEGSWLTVV.

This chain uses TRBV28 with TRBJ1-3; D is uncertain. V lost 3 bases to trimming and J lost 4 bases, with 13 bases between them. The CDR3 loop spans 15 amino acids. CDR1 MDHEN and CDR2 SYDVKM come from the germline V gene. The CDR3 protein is CASSFRGPTGNTIYF. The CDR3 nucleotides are TGTGCCAGCAGTTTTAGAGGACCCACAGGAAACACCATATATTTT.

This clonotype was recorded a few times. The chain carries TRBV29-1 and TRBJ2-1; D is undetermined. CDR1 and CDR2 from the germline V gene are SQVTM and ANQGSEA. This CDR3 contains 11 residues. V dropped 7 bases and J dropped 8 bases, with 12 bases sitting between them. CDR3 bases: TGCAGCGCCGTCAAGTGGGATGAGCAGTTCTTC. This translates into CSAVKWDEQFF.

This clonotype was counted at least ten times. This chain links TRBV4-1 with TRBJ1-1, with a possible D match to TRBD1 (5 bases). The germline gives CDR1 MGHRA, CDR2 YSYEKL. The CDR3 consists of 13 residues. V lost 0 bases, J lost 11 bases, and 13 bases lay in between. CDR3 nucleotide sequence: TGCGCCAGCAGCCAAGATTTGGGGGTAGGGGCTTTCTTT. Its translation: CASSQDLGVGAFF.

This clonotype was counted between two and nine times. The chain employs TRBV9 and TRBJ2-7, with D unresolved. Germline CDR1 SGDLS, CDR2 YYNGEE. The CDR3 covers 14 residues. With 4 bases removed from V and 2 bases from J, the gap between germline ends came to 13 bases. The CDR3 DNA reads TGTGCCAGCAGCTCCCCGGGTAGCCCCTACGAGCAGTACTTC. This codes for CASSSPGSPYEQYF.

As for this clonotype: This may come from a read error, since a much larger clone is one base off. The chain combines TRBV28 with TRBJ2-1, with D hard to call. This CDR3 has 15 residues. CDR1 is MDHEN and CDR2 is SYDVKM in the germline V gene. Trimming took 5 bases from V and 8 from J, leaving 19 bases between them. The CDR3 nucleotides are TGTGCCAGCAGTGGCCCCGGGCCCACCATCCATGAGCAGTTCTTC. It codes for CASSGPGPTIHEQFF.

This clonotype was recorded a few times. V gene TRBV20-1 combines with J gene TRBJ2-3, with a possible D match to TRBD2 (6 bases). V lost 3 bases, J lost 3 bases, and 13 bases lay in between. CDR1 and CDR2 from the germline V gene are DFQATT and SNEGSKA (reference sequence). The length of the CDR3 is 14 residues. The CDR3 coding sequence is TGCAGTGCTAGCGGGAGAAGGGAAACAGATACGCAGTATTTT. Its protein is CSASGRRETDTQYF.

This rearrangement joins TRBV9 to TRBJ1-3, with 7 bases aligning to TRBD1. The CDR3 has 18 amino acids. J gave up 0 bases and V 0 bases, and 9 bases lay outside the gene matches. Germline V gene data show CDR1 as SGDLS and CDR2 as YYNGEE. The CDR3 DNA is TGTGCCAGCAGCGTAGAAGGGGGGACAGCTTCCTCTGGAAACACCATATATTTT. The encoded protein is CASSVEGGTASSGNTIYF.

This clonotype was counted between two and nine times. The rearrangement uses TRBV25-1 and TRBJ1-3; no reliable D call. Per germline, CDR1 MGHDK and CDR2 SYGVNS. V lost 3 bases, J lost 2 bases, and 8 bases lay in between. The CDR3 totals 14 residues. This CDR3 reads CASSDRGAGNTIYF. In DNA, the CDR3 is TGTGCCAGCAGTGATCGAGGAGCTGGAAACACCATATATTTT.